This T cell receptor (beta chain) derives from a study of T-cell reconstitution after alpha-beta-depleted transplantation in children. This clonotype was detected a few times. Between the trimmed V and J ends, which lost 4 bases and 11 bases, there was a span of 12 bases. Germline V gene lookup returns CDR1 MNHNS and CDR2 SASEGT. This CDR3 has 12 amino acids. It was with unique molecular identifiers that the TCRbeta library was prepared. TCRdb recomputed calls from the PCR reads with MiXCR, one row per CDR3 protein. Of over 200,000 distinct CDR3 sequences listed, approximately 9.5% were seen once; the top ten hold around 6.2%.

The origin of this receptor is a human donor who donated a stem cell graft to a child with acute lymphoblastic leukemia. Specimen: PBMCs from the stem cell graft donor, collected from the stem cell graft. The chain couples TRBV6-1 to TRBJ1-5, with D maybe TRBD1 (6 bases). The CDR3 nucleotides are TGTGCCAGCAGTGGTAAACAGGGATCCCAGCATTTT. Translation: CASSGKQGSQHF.